The text below deals with one TCR beta chain. Antigen unknown. The ends were cut back, 6 bases at V and 8 bases at J, with 16 bases in the middle. Germline lookup yields CDR1 SGHTA and CDR2 FQGNSA. The CDR3 is made up of 13 amino acids. This record comes from a study of cytomegalovirus exposure and HLA in healthy donors. Vbeta (60) and Jbeta (13) primers were used in the PCR. Clones were read by immunoSEQ multiplex PCR, and TCRdb kept only the in-frame ones, dropping some. The table has around 150,000 clones, about 79% seen once; the top ten hold about 1.7%. Findings and caveats of the study: Despite most TCR sequences being rare, some public TCRs occurred in many donors.

The chain employs TRBV7-2 and TRBJ1-2; weak D call: TRBD1 (6 bases). This clonotype originated in a woman in her thirties in good health and CMV-seronegative. Material for sequencing was PBMCs. The DNA for the CDR3 is TGTGCCAGCAGTCCCCAAGTAGGGGGAGGCTACACCTTC. This codes for CASSPQVGGGYTF.